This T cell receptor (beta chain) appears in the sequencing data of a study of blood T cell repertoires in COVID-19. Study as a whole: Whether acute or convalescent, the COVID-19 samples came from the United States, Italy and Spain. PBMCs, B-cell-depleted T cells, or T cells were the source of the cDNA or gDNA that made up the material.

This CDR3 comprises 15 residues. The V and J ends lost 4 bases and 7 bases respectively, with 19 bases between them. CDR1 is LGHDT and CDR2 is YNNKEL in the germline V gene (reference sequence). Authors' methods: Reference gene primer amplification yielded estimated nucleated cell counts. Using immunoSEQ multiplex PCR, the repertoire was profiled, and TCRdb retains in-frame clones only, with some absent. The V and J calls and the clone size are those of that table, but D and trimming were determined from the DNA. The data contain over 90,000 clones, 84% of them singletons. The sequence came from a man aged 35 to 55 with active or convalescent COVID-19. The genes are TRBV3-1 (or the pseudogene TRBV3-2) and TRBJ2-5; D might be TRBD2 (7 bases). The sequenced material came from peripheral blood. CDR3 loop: CASSLSAGARATQYF. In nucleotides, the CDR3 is TGTGCCAGCAGCCTCTCGGCGGGGGCGAGAGCGACCCAGTACTTC.